Sequencing of this TCR beta chain was carried out in a study of Tregs in tolerant kidney transplant recipients. A note on this clone: The sequence runs out 3 residues before the end of the CDR3; the remainder is reconstructed from the germline J gene.

The protocol was immunoSEQ multiplex PCR, while the TCRdb copy is restricted to in-frame clones and leaves out a portion. This sample's table has about 15,000 clones. The CDR3 loop spans 15 amino acids. The germline gives CDR1 SEHNR, CDR2 FQNEAQ (reference sequence). V shed 1 base and J shed 3 bases, with 13 bases lying between them. Recipients received nonmyeloablative bone marrow transplants from related graft donors, with transient mixed chimerism. The source was CD4+ T cells from blood (PBMCs), collected 12 months after the transplant. The receptor was isolated from a human patient who received a combined kidney and bone marrow transplant. Some of these T cells may belong to the graft donor. The rearrangement uses TRBV7-9 and TRBJ2-7; possible D gene TRBD2, 5 bases. The CDR3 bases that were read are TGTGCCAGCAGCTTAGGGCAAAGCGGTAGCTACGAG. Protein product: CASSLGQSGSYE. The full CDR3 sequence reads CASSLGQSGSYEQYF.